The 16 T cell receptor beta chains listed next were all sequenced from one sample in a study of T cells in Graves' hyperthyroidism and ophthalmopathy. RNA transcripts gave rise to amplified TCR beta CDR3 regions. TCR CDR3 underwent first-round RT-PCR with the HTBI primer set. TCRdb independently ran MiXCR on the multiplex PCR reads; one entry per CDR3 protein. The table records about half a million distinct CDR3 sequences, 20% of them present only once. Sequenced input: blood. These receptors came from a man between 18 and 29 years old with Graves' hyperthyroidism.

This clonotype occurred many times. V is TRBV2 and J is TRBJ1-1; no firm D call. This CDR3 spans 13 amino acids. Germline CDR1 is SNHLY and CDR2 is FYNNEI. Between the trimmed V and J ends, which lost 4 bases and 2 bases, there was a span of 8 bases. The CDR3 sequence: CASSGEENTEAFF. CDR3 bases: TGTGCCAGCAGTGGAGAGGAAAACACTGAAGCTTTCTTT.

The rearrangement joins TRBV29-1 to TRBJ2-5; D perhaps matches TRBD2 (6 bases). This CDR3 region has 13 residues. From germline, CDR1 is SQVTM and CDR2 ANQGSEA. CDR3 sequence reads: CSAPRDHQETQYF. The CDR3 DNA follows: TGCAGTGCCCCGCGGGACCACCAAGAGACCCAGTACTTC.

In this sample, this clonotype turned up many times. The chain is built from TRBV6-1 and TRBJ2-2, with 8 bases fitting TRBD2. The V gene's germline CDR1 is MNHNS and CDR2 SASEGT. CDR3 length: 15 residues. The trim removed 4 bases at V and 10 bases at J, leaving 11 bases unmatched. The CDR3 DNA follows: TGTGCCAGCAGTGCCGCCGGGGGGGCCGAAGAGGAGCTGTTTTTT. It translates to CASSAAGGAEEELFF.

This clonotype appeared many times. The V call is TRBV28, the J call TRBJ1-2, with D maybe TRBD1 (5 bases). Trimming left V 6 bases short and J 8 bases short, with 19 bases between. CDR3 length: 14 residues. Germline V gene sequence: CDR1 MDHEN, CDR2 SYDVKM. The CDR3 protein is CASSLDPGRRGYTF. DNA for the CDR3: TGTGCCAGCAGCCTAGATCCGGGACGTCGGGGCTACACCTTC.

This clonotype showed up many times. The chain joins TRBV30 to TRBJ2-5; tentative D call: TRBD2 (5 bases). Germline CDR1 is GTSNPN and CDR2 is SVGIG (reference sequence). The V and J ends lost 1 base and 1 base respectively, with 13 bases between them. The CDR3 is 15 amino acids. The CDR3 DNA follows: TGTGCCTGGAGTGAGGCGGGTGGAGTCCAAGAGACCCAGTACTTC. Protein product: CAWSEAGGVQETQYF.

This clonotype was counted at least ten times. CDR3: CASATRPLEQYF. The CDR3 DNA sequence: TGTGCCAGCGCCACCCGCCCACTCGAGCAGTACTTC. V is TRBV2 and J is TRBJ2-7; no clear D. CDR1 SNHLY and CDR2 FYNNEI come from the germline V gene. V lost 8 bases, J lost 6 bases, and 14 bases lay in between. CDR3 length: 12 residues.

The sample holds many counts of this clonotype. The genes are TRBV24-1 and TRBJ2-2; no firm D call. This CDR3 has 17 amino acids. Trimming left V 4 bases short and J 5 bases short, with 19 bases between. Germline CDR1 KGHDR, CDR2 SFDVKD. The CDR3 here is CATSETGVSYATGELFF. The CDR3 DNA reads TGTGCCACCAGTGAAACCGGAGTTAGTTACGCGACCGGGGAGCTGTTTTTT.

The chain has TRBV6-1 and TRBJ2-2, with a possible D match to TRBD2 (6 bases). Between the trimmed V and J ends, which lost 8 bases and 3 bases, there was a span of 13 bases. Per germline, CDR1 MNHNS and CDR2 SASEGT. This CDR3 contains 14 residues. The CDR3 nucleotides are TGTGCCAGCTCGGGGGACGTTCACACCGGGGAGCTGTTTTTT. It is translated as CASSGDVHTGELFF.

The CDR3 DNA sequence: TGTGCCAGCACCGGGACACCCTATGGCTACACCTTC. It specifies CASTGTPYGYTF. The chain joins TRBV6-2 or TRBV6-3 to TRBJ1-2; a possible D gene is TRBD1 (6 bases). CDR1 is MNHEY, CDR2 SVGEGT, per germline. The CDR3 loop spans 12 amino acids. Trimming took off 7 bases at V and 4 bases at J, with 10 bases between the two ends.

This clonotype showed up many times. The gene calls are TRBV2 and TRBJ1-5; D ambiguous. V dropped 4 bases and J dropped 2 bases, with 3 bases sitting between them. The CDR3 extends over 12 amino acids. Germline values: CDR1 SNHLY, CDR2 FYNNEI. The CDR3 DNA reads TGTGCCAGCAGTGTTGGCAATCAGCCCCAGCATTTT. Amino acid sequence: CASSVGNQPQHF.

This clonotype was counted between two and nine times. The gene calls are TRBV18 and TRBJ1-2; 7 bases fit TRBD1. The J segment lost 6 bases and the V segment lost 8 bases, leaving 12 bases of the junction unmatched. CDR1 KGHSH and CDR2 LQKENI come from the germline V gene. The length of the CDR3 is 14 residues. The CDR3 region is CASLRQGKGNGYTF. The CDR3 nucleotides are TGTGCCAGCCTTAGACAGGGCAAAGGAAATGGCTACACCTTC.

This chain links TRBV6-1 with TRBJ2-7; D is ambiguous. CDR3 size: 14 residues. CDR1 is MNHNS, CDR2 SASEGT, per germline. With 2 bases removed from V and 3 bases from J, the gap between germline ends came to 11 bases. The CDR3 coding sequence is TGTGCCAGCAGTGAAACGGTGAGAAGCTACGAGCAGTACTTC. Protein product: CASSETVRSYEQYF.

V gene TRBV9 combines with J gene TRBJ2-2; D tentatively reads TRBD1 or TRBD2 (5 bases each). Germline V lookup: CDR1 SGDLS, CDR2 YYNGEE. With 4 bases removed from V and 10 bases from J, the gap between germline ends came to 20 bases. The CDR3 length is 15 residues. The CDR3 protein is CASSINRGIPQELFF. The CDR3 DNA reads TGTGCCAGCAGCATAAACCGGGGCATCCCTCAGGAGCTGTTTTTT.

This clonotype was counted between two and nine times. With a much larger clone just one base away, this may be a read error. The rearrangement joins TRBV7-8 to TRBJ2-4; the match to TRBD2 covers 12 bases. CDR1 and CDR2 (germline): SGHVS, FQNEAQ. CDR3 length: 20 residues. The CDR3 DNA reads TGTGCCAGCAGCTTAGCGCGGCTAGCGGGGGGGCCTCAAGGCAAAAACATTAAGTACTTC. This sequence encodes CASSLARLAGGPQGKNIKYF.

This clonotype has at least ten counts. The V gene is TRBV29-1, the J gene TRBJ2-7, with a tentative D call TRBD1 (5 bases). The V and J ends lost 5 bases and 0 bases respectively, with 11 bases between them. Germline lookup yields CDR1 SQVTM and CDR2 ANQGSEA. The CDR3 runs 13 residues. The CDR3 loop reads CSVLDTYSYEQYF. The CDR3 DNA reads TGCAGCGTTCTGGACACATACTCCTACGAGCAGTACTTC.

This clonotype was seen repeatedly, ten times or more. The chain recombines TRBV19 with TRBJ2-6; possibly TRBD1 for D (5 bases). V gave up 1 base and J gave up 1 base, with 5 bases separating them. The CDR3 has 15 amino acids. Germline V gene sequence: CDR1 LNHDA, CDR2 SQIVND (reference sequence). CDR3 loop: CASSIGTSGANVLTF. CDR3 nucleotides: TGTGCCAGTAGTATAGGGACATCTGGGGCCAACGTCCTGACTTTC.